Following are 5 T cell receptor beta chains from one sample sequenced in a study of response to subunit inactivated influenza vaccine. A single record per CDR3 protein comes from TCRdb applying MiXCR to the RT-PCR reads. The profile shows hundreds of thousands of distinct CDR3 sequences, 12% of them singletons. The sample consisted of PBMCs from blood, taken on the day of vaccination. The receptors were gathered from a middle-aged man who received an inactivated influenza vaccine.

The V call is TRBV28, the J call TRBJ2-5, with TRBD1 matching over 8 bases. With 3 bases clipped from V and 1 base from J, the junction kept 10 bases outside the gene matches. The CDR3 is made up of 17 amino acids. Germline assignment: CDR1 MDHEN and CDR2 SYDVKM. CDR3: CASSFIKTRGPQETQYF. DNA of the CDR3: TGTGCCAGCAGTTTTATTAAGACCAGGGGGCCCCAAGAGACCCAGTACTTC.

In its sample, this clonotype was seen a few times. One end of the junction does not line up with germline, which may come from a read error. This chain links TRBV7-7 with TRBJ2-2; D call uncertain. Germline CDR1 and CDR2: SSHAT and FNYEAQ (reference sequence). The CDR3 has 15 residues. CDR3: CASSLGPAEPGELFF. The CDR3 coding sequence is TGTGCTAGCAGCTTAGGTCCCGCGGAGCCGGGGGAGCTGTTTTTT.

The chain carries TRBV7-9 and TRBJ1-1; D may be TRBD1 (5 bases). Per the germline V gene, CDR1 is SEHNR and CDR2 is FQNEAQ (reference sequence). CDR3 length equals 14 residues. Trimming stripped 8 bases from V and 6 bases from J, with 19 bases between. The CDR3 loop is CASSVWTGPPEAFF. In DNA, the CDR3 is TGTGCCAGCTCGGTTTGGACGGGGCCACCTGAAGCTTTCTTT.

The chain carries TRBV12-3 or TRBV12-4 and TRBJ1-1; perhaps TRBD1 as D (5 bases). The CDR3 spans 15 residues. V was trimmed by 6 bases and J by 0 bases, leaving 14 bases between them. CDR3 residues: CASSLRTRMNTEAFF. Here the CDR3 DNA reads TGTGCCAGCAGCCTCAGGACAAGAATGAACACTGAAGCTTTCTTT.

This clonotype was observed a few times. This chain joins TRBV7-8 and TRBJ1-6; a weak D match, TRBD1 (5 bases). The CDR3 has 15 residues. The germline V and J ends were trimmed by 4 bases and 1 base, with 8 bases remaining between them. CDR1 SGHVS and CDR2 FQNEAQ come from the germline V gene. The CDR3 coding sequence is TGTGCCAGCAGCTCCAGGGTTTCCTATAATTCACCCCTCCACTTT. Protein product: CASSSRVSYNSPLHF.